The 21 T cell receptor beta chains below all came from one sample that was sequenced in a study of blood T cell repertoires in COVID-19. Profiled with immunoSEQ multiplex PCR; TCRdb holds only in-frame clones, not every one. Here the sample spans around 130,000 clones, 85% to 90% being singletons. Sequencing was carried out using peripheral blood. Receptor source: a human donor in a cohort sampled during active COVID-19.

The chain carries TRBV7-2 and TRBJ1-6; no reliable D call. CDR1 SGHTA and CDR2 FQGNSA come from the germline V gene. The CDR3 length is 13 residues. Trimming took 7 bases from V and 11 from J, leaving 15 bases between them. The CDR3 nucleotides read TGTGCCAGCACCAATCTACATCGGGCACCCCTCCACTTT. This encodes CASTNLHRAPLHF.

The rearrangement uses TRBV7-6 and TRBJ2-2; the D gene is possibly TRBD2 (7 bases). Germline V gives CDR1 SGHVS, CDR2 FNYEAQ. The CDR3 consists of 16 residues. V was cut by 0 bases and J by 5 bases, with 13 bases left in between. CDR3 residues: CASSLAGGPSTGELFF. Here the CDR3 DNA reads TGTGCCAGCAGCTTAGCGGGGGGGCCCTCAACCGGGGAGCTGTTTTTT.

V gene TRBV6-2 or TRBV6-3 combines with J gene TRBJ2-3, with D possibly TRBD2 on 7 matching bases. Germline-derived CDR1 and CDR2 are MNHEY and SVGEGT. The germline V and J ends were trimmed by 5 bases and 7 bases, with 25 bases remaining between them. The CDR3 length is 17 residues. As DNA, the CDR3 is TGTGCCAGCAGTCAACAAGGGGGGGTAGCCGGGGGGAATACGCAGTATTTT. It specifies CASSQQGGVAGGNTQYF.

The rearrangement links TRBV5-1 to TRBJ2-7; D is unresolved. The CDR3 runs 17 residues. Germline lookup yields CDR1 SGHRS and CDR2 YFSETQ. V lost 1 base and J lost 0, with 17 bases in between. In DNA, the CDR3 is TGCGCCAGCAGCTTGAATAACGGTAACGGTCTCTCCTACGAGCAGTACTTC. This encodes CASSLNNGNGLSYEQYF.

This chain joins TRBV5-4 and TRBJ2-1, with 12 positions matching TRBD2. The V gene end was trimmed by 2 bases and the J gene end by 8 bases; junction bases not matched to a gene: 5. This CDR3 region has 15 residues. Germline CDR1 SGHNT, CDR2 YYREEE (reference sequence). In nucleotides, the CDR3 is TGTGCCAGCAGCTTTCAACTAGCGGGAGGAGATGAGCAGTTCTTC. This translates into CASSFQLAGGDEQFF. Looking up the rest from reference TRBV5-4 and TRBJ2-1 gives the full variable domain: ETGVTQSPTHLIKTRGQQVTLRCSSQSGHNTVSWYQQALGQGPQFIFQYYREEENGRGNFPPRFSGLQFPNYSSELNVNALELDDSALYLCASSFQLAGGDEQFFGPGTRLTVL.

This clone was found once. The genes are TRBV4-1 and TRBJ1-1; 7 bases align to TRBD1. Germline loops: CDR1 MGHRA, CDR2 YSYEKL. This CDR3 spans 14 amino acids. V was pared by 4 bases and J by 5 bases, with 7 bases of the junction left unmatched. The CDR3 protein is CASSPRQGSTEAFF. The CDR3 DNA follows: TGCGCCAGCAGCCCGCGACAGGGTTCAACTGAAGCTTTCTTT.

The genes are TRBV5-6 and TRBJ1-2, with 7 bases lining up with TRBD1. CDR3 length: 13 residues. Germline-derived CDR1 and CDR2 are SGHDT and YYEEEE. J lost 5 bases, V lost 6 bases, and 7 bases had no gene match. The CDR3: CASNDDRVYGYTF. The CDR3 DNA follows: TGTGCCAGCAACGACGACAGGGTTTATGGCTACACCTTC.

CDR3 residues: CASSFGEKNIQYF. In DNA form, the CDR3 reads TGTGCCAGCAGCTTTGGGGAGAAAAACATTCAGTACTTC. The chain has TRBV5-4 and TRBJ2-4; D is possibly TRBD2 (5 bases). Trimming cost V 2 bases and J 4 bases, with 7 bases left between them. This CDR3 is built from 13 residues. The germline CDR1 and CDR2 sequences are SGHNT and YYREEE (reference sequence).

The V gene is TRBV7-2, the J gene TRBJ2-1, with D maybe TRBD2 (5 bases). The V end was cut by 0 bases, the J end by 4 bases, with 13 bases between. The V gene's germline CDR1 is SGHTA and CDR2 FQGNSA. The CDR3 runs to 16 residues. CDR3 residues: CASSLAGSGPYNEQFF. The CDR3 DNA reads as TGTGCCAGCAGCTTAGCGGGGAGCGGACCTTACAATGAGCAGTTCTTC.

The gene calls are TRBV2 and TRBJ2-7, with 10 bases fitting TRBD1. CDR1 SNHLY and CDR2 FYNNEI come from the germline V gene. After removal of 6 bases from V and 11 bases from J, the junction contained 16 bases not matched to a gene. The CDR3 totals 15 residues. The CDR3 coding sequence is TGTGCCAGCAGAGCCCAATCCGGGACAGGGGTAATGAAGTACGTC. Protein product: CASRAQSGTGVMKYV.

The CDR3 nucleotides read TGTGCCAGCAGCGAACGGGATAAACCGTTAAGTGGCTACACCTTC. It specifies CASSERDKPLSGYTF. The chain employs TRBV5-6 and TRBJ1-2; unclear D gene. The CDR3 runs 15 residues. Deletions cut 4 bases from V and 7 bases from J, with 20 bases between. CDR1 is SGHDT, CDR2 YYEEEE, per germline.

This clone occurred a few times. CDR3 sequence: CASSPDQGAQNKLFF. CDR3 nucleotide sequence: TGTGCCAGCAGCCCGGACCAGGGGGCGCAGAATAAACTGTTTTTT. The rearrangement joins TRBV5-4 to TRBJ1-4, with 8 bases identical to TRBD1. V shed 4 bases and J 11 bases; nucleotides not matched to a gene: 13. CDR3 length: 15 residues. The V gene's germline CDR1 is SGHNT and CDR2 YYREEE (reference sequence).

V and J are TRBV19 and TRBJ1-4; D is unclear. This CDR3 spans 14 amino acids. Trimming removed 6 bases at V and 5 bases at J, with 13 bases between. CDR1 and CDR2 from the germline V gene are LNHDA and SQIVND (reference sequence). CDR3 loop: CASSGGPGNEKLFF. The CDR3 nucleotides are TGTGCCAGTAGCGGAGGGCCCGGGAATGAAAAACTGTTTTTT. Variable domain in full (rest from reference TRBV19 and TRBJ1-4): DGGITQSPKYLFRKEGQNVTLSCEQNLNHDAMYWYRQDPGQGLRLIYYSQIVNDFQKGDIAEGYSVSREKKESFPLTVTSAQKNPTAFYLCASSGGPGNEKLFFGSGTQLSVL.

V is TRBV6-2 or TRBV6-3 and J is TRBJ1-1; unclear D gene. CDR1 and CDR2 (germline): MNHEY, SVGEGT. This CDR3 is built from 15 residues. Trimming removed 5 bases at V and 5 bases at J, with 18 bases between. The chain's CDR3 is CASSGSRVRRTEAFF. Written as DNA, the CDR3 is TGTGCCAGCAGTGGCAGCCGGGTACGGCGAACTGAAGCTTTCTTT.

The chain links TRBV11-2 to TRBJ2-1, with 7 bases aligning to TRBD1. Per germline, CDR1 SGHAT and CDR2 FQNNGV. V lost 5 bases to trimming and J lost 8 bases; unmatched junction nucleotides: 3. This CDR3 has 12 amino acids. The CDR3 spells CASSLGTDEQFF. The CDR3 region has the DNA TGTGCCAGCAGCCTCGGGACAGATGAGCAGTTCTTC.

V and J are TRBV4-1 and TRBJ1-2; D not certain. Germline V gives CDR1 MGHRA, CDR2 YSYEKL. The V gene lost 0 bases and the J gene lost 1 base, with 9 bases spanning the gap. This CDR3 contains 15 residues. The CDR3 loop is CASSQESRLNYGYTF. For the CDR3, the DNA is TGCGCCAGCAGCCAAGAATCCCGACTTAACTATGGCTACACCTTC.

V and J are TRBV30 and TRBJ1-5, with D tentatively TRBD1 (5 bases). Between the trimmed V and J ends, which lost 5 bases and 4 bases, there was a span of 9 bases. The CDR3 length is 12 residues. Germline assignment: CDR1 GTSNPN and CDR2 SVGIG (reference sequence). The chain's CDR3 is CAWAAGNQPQHF. CDR3 sequence (DNA): TGTGCCTGGGCAGCAGGGAATCAGCCCCAGCATTTT.

CDR3 nucleotide sequence: TGCAGCGTTGTTCTACTCAGGACGAACACCGGGGAGCTGTTTTTT. It encodes CSVVLLRTNTGELFF. V is TRBV29-1 and J is TRBJ2-2; D is undetermined. The CDR3 runs 15 residues. Germline V gene lookup returns CDR1 SQVTM and CDR2 ANQGSEA. Trimming stripped 4 bases from V and 0 bases from J, with 12 bases between.

V usage is TRBV27 and J usage is TRBJ1-4; tentative D call: TRBD1 (6 bases). V was cut by 6 bases and J by 6 bases, with 14 bases left in between. There are 14 residues in the CDR3. Germline V CDR1 and CDR2: MNHEY, SMNVEV (reference sequence). CDR3 sequence reads: CASSFTGSDEKLFF. The CDR3 DNA reads TGTGCCAGCAGCTTTACAGGGTCTGATGAAAAACTGTTTTTT.

The chain uses TRBV12-3 or TRBV12-4 and TRBJ2-3, with TRBD1 as a possible D gene (6 bases). The CDR3 sequence is 13 residues long. The V end lost 6 bases, the J end lost 6 bases, and 13 bases lay between the germline ends. The CDR3 region has the DNA TGTGCCAGCAGCTGGGACAAGATGGATACGCAGTATTTT. Protein product: CASSWDKMDTQYF.

Note on this clone: A read error may account for a junction end that differs from germline. V gene TRBV7-7 combines with J gene TRBJ2-5, with D perhaps matching TRBD2 (5 bases). CDR1 SSHAT and CDR2 FNYEAQ come from the germline V gene (reference sequence). The CDR3 spans 14 residues. CDR3 DNA sequence: TGTGCTAGCACCACCGGGGTCACGACGGAGACCCAGTACTTC. It encodes CASTTGVTTETQYF.